This T cell receptor (beta chain) was identified in a study of OX40 agonist ivuxolimab in advanced cancers. Study details: Partial responses were observed in three patients, of whom one had hepatocellular carcinoma and two had cutaneous melanoma.

Study-level points and caveats: Circulating CD4+ and CD8+ T cells showed clonal expansion by week 6 at 0.1 to 3.0 mg/kg.

The V end was cut by 3 bases, the J end by 8 bases, with 13 bases between. CDR1 is MDHEN and CDR2 is SYDVKM in the germline V gene. The CDR3 runs to 14 residues. With regard to this clone: The target antigen is unknown.

The table came from immunoSEQ multiplex PCR; TCRdb's copy has only in-frame clones and leaves some out. The sample has approximately 14,000 clones, about 90% seen once. The chain carries TRBV28 and TRBJ1-4; D is perhaps TRBD1 (5 bases). The sequence was obtained from an adult with an advanced solid tumor such as melanoma, head and neck, liver or kidney cancer. The starting material was CD4+ or CD8+ T cells sorted from blood, obtained in a trial of the OX40 agonist ivuxolimab. CDR3 nucleotides: TGTGCCAGCAGTTTTGAACAGGTGGCGGAAAAACTGTTTTTT. This translates into CASSFEQVAEKLFF.